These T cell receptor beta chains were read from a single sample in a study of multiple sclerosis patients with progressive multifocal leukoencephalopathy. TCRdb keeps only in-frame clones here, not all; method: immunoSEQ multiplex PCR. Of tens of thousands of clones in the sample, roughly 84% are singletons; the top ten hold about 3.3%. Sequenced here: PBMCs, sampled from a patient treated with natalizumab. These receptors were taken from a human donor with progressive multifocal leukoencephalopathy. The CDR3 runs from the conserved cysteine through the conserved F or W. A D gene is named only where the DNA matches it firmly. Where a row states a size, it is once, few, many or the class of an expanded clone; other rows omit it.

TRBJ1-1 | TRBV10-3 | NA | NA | CATPGWQAFF | TGTGCCACCCCAGGATGGCAAGCTTTCTTT
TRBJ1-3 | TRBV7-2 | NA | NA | CASSLGRTSGNTIYF | TGTGCCAGCAGCTTGGGGCGGACATCTGGAAACACCATATATTTT
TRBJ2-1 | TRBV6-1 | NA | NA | CASKSPSLDEQFF | TGTGCCAGCAAGTCCCCTAGCTTGGATGAGCAGTTCTTC
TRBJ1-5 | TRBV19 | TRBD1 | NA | CASRLDLDREFHQPQHF | TGTGCCAGTAGATTAGATCTGGACAGGGAATTTCATCAGCCCCAGCATTTT
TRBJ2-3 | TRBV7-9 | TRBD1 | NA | CASSLDWTGWDSTDTQYF | TGTGCCAGCAGCTTAGACTGGACAGGGTGGGACTCCACAGATACGCAGTATTTT
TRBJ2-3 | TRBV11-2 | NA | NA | CASSLTGDTQYF | TGTGCCAGCAGCTTAACTGGGGATACGCAGTATTTT
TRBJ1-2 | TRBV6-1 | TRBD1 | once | CASSHGQGGYGYTF | TGTGCCAGCAGTCACGGACAGGGGGGCTATGGCTACACCTTC
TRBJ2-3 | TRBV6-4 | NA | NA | CASSDGSTDTQYF | TGTGCCAGCAGTGACGGAAGCACAGATACGCAGTATTTT
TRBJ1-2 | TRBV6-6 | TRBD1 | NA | CASSFGTEINGYTF | TGTGCCAGCAGTTTCGGGACAGAAATAAATGGCTACACCTTC
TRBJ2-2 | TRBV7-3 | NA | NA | CASSPSTGELFF | TGTGCCAGCAGCCCTTCCACCGGGGAGCTGTTTTTT
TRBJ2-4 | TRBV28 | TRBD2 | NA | CASSLGGGSGKNIQYF | TGTGCCAGCAGTCTTGGCGGGGGGTCGGGCAAAAACATTCAGTACTTC
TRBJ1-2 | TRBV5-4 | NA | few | CASSPPGGANYGYTF | TGTGCCAGCAGTCCCCCGGGGGGAGCCAACTATGGCTACACCTTC
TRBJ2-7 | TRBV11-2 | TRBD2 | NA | CASSLFTSGLSYEQYF | TGTGCCAGCAGCCTATTCACTAGCGGGCTTTCCTACGAGCAGTACTTC
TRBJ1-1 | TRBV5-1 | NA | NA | CASSLAGRSEAFF | TGCGCCAGCAGCTTGGCCGGGAGGAGTGAAGCTTTCTTT
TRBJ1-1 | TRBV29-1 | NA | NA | CSVLVGNTEAFF | TGCAGCGTACTAGTAGGGAACACTGAAGCTTTCTTT
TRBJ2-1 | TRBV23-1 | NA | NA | CASSQSGGFCYNEQFF | TGCGCCAGCAGTCAATCAGGAGGGTTTTGTTACAATGAGCAGTTCTTC
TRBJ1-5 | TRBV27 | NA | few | CASRAAVRGQPQHF | TGTGCCAGCAGGGCCGCGGTCCGCGGTCAGCCCCAGCATTTT
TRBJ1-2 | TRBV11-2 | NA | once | CASSLGAVIYGYTF | TGTGCCAGCAGCTTAGGGGCAGTAATCTATGGCTACACCTTC
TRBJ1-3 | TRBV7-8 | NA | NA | CASTEAGAGNTIYF | TGTGCCAGCACTGAGGCAGGAGCTGGGAACACCATATATTTT
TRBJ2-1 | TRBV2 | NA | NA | CASRSYEQFF | TGTGCCAGCAGGTCTTATGAGCAGTTCTTC
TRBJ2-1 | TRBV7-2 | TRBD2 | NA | CASSLGLAGSYNEQFF | TGTGCCAGCAGCTTAGGACTAGCGGGATCTTACAATGAGCAGTTCTTC
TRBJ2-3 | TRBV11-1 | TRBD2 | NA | CASSSPWVSGLGGGTQYF | TGTGCCAGCAGCTCCCCGTGGGTATCGGGACTAGGTGGTGGTACGCAGTATTTT
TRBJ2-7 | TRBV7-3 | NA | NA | CASSLAGVMDEQYF | TGTGCCAGCAGCTTAGCAGGGGTGATGGACGAGCAGTACTTC
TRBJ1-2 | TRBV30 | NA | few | CAWSVVTLGYTF | TGTGCCTGGAGTGTGGTAACTTTAGGCTACACCTTC
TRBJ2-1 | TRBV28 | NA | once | CASSPSTLAPNPFF | TGTGCCAGCTCCCCCTCGACTCTAGCGCCCAACCCGTTCTTC
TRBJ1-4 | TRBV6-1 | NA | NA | CASSANGLGEKLFF | TGTGCCAGCAGTGCAAACGGGCTCGGGGAAAAACTGTTTTTT
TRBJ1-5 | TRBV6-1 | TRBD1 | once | CASSLGQSNQPQHF | TGTGCCAGCAGCTTGGGACAGTCCAATCAGCCCCAGCATTTT
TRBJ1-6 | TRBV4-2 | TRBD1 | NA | CASSQGQGSHETLHF | TGTGCCAGCAGCCAAGGACAGGGGTCCCACGAGACCCTCCACTTT
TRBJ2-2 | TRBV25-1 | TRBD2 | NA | CASSGAGGSTGELFF | TGTGCCAGCAGTGGAGCGGGAGGGAGCACCGGGGAGCTGTTTTTT
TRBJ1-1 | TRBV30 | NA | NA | CAWSLGGTMNTEAFF | TGTGCCTGGAGTCTCGGGGGCACGATGAACACTGAAGCTTTCTTT
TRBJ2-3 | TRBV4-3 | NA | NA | CASSRTLVGDTQYF | TGCGCCAGCAGTCGGACTCTAGTGGGAGATACGCAGTATTTT
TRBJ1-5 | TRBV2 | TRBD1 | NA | CASRGQGNNQPQHF | TGTGCCAGCAGGGGACAGGGGAATAATCAGCCCCAGCATTTT
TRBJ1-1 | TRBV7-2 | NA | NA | CASSSYDGGTEAFF | TGTGCCAGCAGCTCCTACGACGGGGGCACTGAAGCTTTCTTT
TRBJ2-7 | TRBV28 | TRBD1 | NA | CASSLLRQGAHEQYF | TGTGCCAGCAGTTTGCTCCGGCAGGGGGCCCACGAGCAGTACTTC
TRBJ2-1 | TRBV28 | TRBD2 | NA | CASRGGFFRVYNEQFF | TGTGCCAGCAGGGGGGGGTTCTTTAGGGTCTACAATGAGCAGTTCTTC
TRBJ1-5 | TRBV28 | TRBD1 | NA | CASSWDRANQPQHF | TGTGCCAGCAGCTGGGACAGGGCCAATCAGCCCCAGCATTTT
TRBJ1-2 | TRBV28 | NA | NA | CASRRPPYGYTF | TGTGCCAGCAGAAGACCTCCCTATGGCTACACCTTC
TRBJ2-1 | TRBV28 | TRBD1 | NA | CASSVQGQGNEQFF | TGTGCCAGCAGTGTACAGGGACAGGGGAATGAGCAGTTCTTC
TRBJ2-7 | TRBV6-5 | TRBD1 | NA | CASSRTGTGSYEQYF | TGTGCCAGCAGCCGCACCGGGACAGGGAGCTACGAGCAGTACTTC
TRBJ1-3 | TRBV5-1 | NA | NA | CASSLEVSGNTIYF | TGCGCCAGCAGCTTGGAGGTTTCTGGAAACACCATATATTTT
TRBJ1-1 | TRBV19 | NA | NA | CASSIRLSGNTEAFF | TGTGCCAGTAGTATAAGGCTTTCGGGGAACACTGAAGCTTTCTTT
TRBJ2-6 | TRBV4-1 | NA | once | CASSQQDEPQSRANVLTF | TGCGCCAGCAGCCAGCAGGACGAACCACAAAGTCGGGCCAACGTCCTGACTTTC
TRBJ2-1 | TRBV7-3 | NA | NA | CASSSLTTPPYNEQFF | TGTGCCAGCAGTTCGTTGACTACTCCTCCCTACAATGAGCAGTTCTTC
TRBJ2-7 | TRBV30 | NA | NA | CAWREAYEQYF | TGTGCCTGGAGGGAAGCCTACGAGCAGTACTTC
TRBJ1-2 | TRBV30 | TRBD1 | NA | CAWRPRDRGRRGYTF | TGTGCCTGGAGACCCCGGGACAGGGGGCGAAGAGGCTACACCTTC
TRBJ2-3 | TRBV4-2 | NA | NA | CASSPVGGGTYTDTQYF | TGTGCCAGCAGCCCAGTTGGGGGCGGGACCTACACAGATACGCAGTATTTT
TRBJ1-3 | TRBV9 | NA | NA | CASSVGAGADGNTIYF | TGTGCCAGCAGCGTAGGAGCAGGAGCAGATGGAAACACCATATATTTT
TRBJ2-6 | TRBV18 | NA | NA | CASSPWTQGRRSGANVLTF | TGTGCCAGCTCACCATGGACGCAGGGGAGGCGTTCTGGGGCCAACGTCCTGACTTTC
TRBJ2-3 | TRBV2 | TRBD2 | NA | CASSAAGRARGDTQYF | TGTGCCAGCAGTGCGGCCGGGAGGGCCCGCGGGGATACGCAGTATTTT
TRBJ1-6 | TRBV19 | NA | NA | CASSIEWGHPSPLHF | TGTGCCAGTAGTATTGAGTGGGGCCACCCATCACCCCTCCACTTT
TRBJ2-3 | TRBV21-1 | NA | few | CASSTIAGGPTDTQYF | TGTGCCAGCAGCACCATAGCGGGAGGGCCCACAGATACGCAGTATTTT
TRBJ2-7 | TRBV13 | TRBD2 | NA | CASSLGTSGAYEQYF | TGTGCCAGCAGCTTGGGGACTAGCGGGGCCTACGAGCAGTACTTC
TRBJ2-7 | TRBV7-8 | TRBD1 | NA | CASSGTGDFYEQYF | TGTGCCAGCAGCGGGACAGGTGACTTCTACGAGCAGTACTTC
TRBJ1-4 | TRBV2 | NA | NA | CASNEFSGLIEKLFF | TGTGCCAGCAATGAGTTTTCAGGGTTGATCGAAAAACTGTTTTTT
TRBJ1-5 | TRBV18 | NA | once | CASSPRADGQPQHF | TGTGCCAGCTCACCACGGGCAGATGGTCAGCCCCAGCATTTT